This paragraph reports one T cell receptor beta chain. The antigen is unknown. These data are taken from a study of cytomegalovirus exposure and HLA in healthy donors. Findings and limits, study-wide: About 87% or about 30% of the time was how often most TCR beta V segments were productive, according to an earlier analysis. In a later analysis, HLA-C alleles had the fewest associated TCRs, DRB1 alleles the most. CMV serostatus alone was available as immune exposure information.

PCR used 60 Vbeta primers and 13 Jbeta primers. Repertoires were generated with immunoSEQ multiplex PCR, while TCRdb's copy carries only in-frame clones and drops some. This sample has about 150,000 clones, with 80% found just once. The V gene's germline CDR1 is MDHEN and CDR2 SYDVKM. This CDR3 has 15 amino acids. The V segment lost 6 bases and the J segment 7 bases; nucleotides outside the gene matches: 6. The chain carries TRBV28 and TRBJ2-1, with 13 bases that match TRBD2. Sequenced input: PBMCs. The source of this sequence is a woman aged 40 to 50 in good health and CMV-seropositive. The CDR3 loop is CASRLGLAGLNEQFF. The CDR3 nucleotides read TGTGCCAGCAGGTTGGGACTAGCGGGATTGAATGAGCAGTTCTTC. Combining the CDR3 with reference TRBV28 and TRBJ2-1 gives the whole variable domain DVKVTQSSRYLVKRTGEKVFLECVQDMDHENMFWYRQDPGLGLRLIYFSYDVKMKEKGDIPEGYSVSREKKERFSLILESASTNQTSMYLCASRLGLAGLNEQFFGPGTRLTVL.